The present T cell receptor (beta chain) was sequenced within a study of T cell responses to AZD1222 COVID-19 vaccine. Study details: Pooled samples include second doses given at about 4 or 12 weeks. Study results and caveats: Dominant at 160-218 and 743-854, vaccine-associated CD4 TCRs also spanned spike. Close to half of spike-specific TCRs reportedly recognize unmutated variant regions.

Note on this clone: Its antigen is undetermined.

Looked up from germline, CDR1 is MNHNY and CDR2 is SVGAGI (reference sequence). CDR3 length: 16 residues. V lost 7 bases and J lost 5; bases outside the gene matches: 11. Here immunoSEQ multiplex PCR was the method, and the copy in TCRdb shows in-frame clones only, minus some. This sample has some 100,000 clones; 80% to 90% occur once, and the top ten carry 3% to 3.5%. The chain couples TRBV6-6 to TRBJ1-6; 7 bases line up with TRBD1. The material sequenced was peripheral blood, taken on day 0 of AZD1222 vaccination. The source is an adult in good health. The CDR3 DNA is TGTGCCAGCATCCAGGACAGGCCCTCTAATAATTCACCCCTCCACTTT. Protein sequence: CASIQDRPSNNSPLHF.